This T cell receptor (beta chain) was obtained from a study of blood T cell repertoires in COVID-19. Whole-study context: The United States, Italy and Spain were the sources of the acute and convalescent COVID-19 samples. PBMCs, B-cell-depleted T cells, or T cells provided the cDNA or gDNA that made up the material.

This clone has only one observation. Authors' data handling: Amplification of reference gene primers was used by the study to estimate nucleated cell counts. Sequenced by immunoSEQ multiplex PCR; TCRdb stores in-frame clones only, minus some. That table furnishes V, J and clone size, whereas the DNA furnished D and trimming. Among 60,000 or so clones, almost 85% were seen once, and the ten largest hold roughly 3.5%. The germline V gene encodes CDR1 ENHRY and CDR2 SYGVKD. This CDR3 is built from 13 residues. Trimming left V 6 bases short and J 1 base short, with 9 bases between. Specimen: peripheral blood. The clonotype was recovered from a man aged 60 to 69 with acute or convalescent COVID-19. This rearrangement joins TRBV10-3 to TRBJ1-1; D not resolved. CDR3 sequence: CAIRIEPNTEAFF. CDR3 DNA sequence: TGTGCCATCAGGATAGAACCGAACACTGAAGCTTTCTTT.